This T cell receptor (beta chain) comes out of a study of Graves' ophthalmopathy and Graves' hyperthyroidism. Across the whole study: Untreated patients at initial diagnosis provided peripheral blood.

Patients were excluded if they had other autoimmune diseases or uncontrolled infections, and likewise if pregnancy or lactation applied. Isolation of PBMCs was performed using 7.5 to 10 ml of fresh peripheral blood. This clonotype appeared many times. What it binds is not known. CDR1 MDHEN and CDR2 SYDVKM come from the germline V gene. Losses at the gene ends were 5 bases for V and 0 bases for J; bases not matched to a gene: 7. The length of the CDR3 is 16 residues. RNA transcripts were the source from which TCR beta CDR3 regions were amplified. An opening RT-PCR round employed HTBI primers and preceded a second-round multiplex PCR. TCRdb processed the multiplex PCR reads anew with MiXCR; each CDR3 protein has one entry. This sample has approximately 380,000 distinct CDR3 sequences, with over 20% found just once. Study-level results: Both a roughly 66% sensitivity and an approximately 77% specificity characterized the model's predictions of ophthalmopathy progression.

V usage is TRBV28 and J usage is TRBJ1-5; TRBD1 aligns across 7 bases. The sequencing input was peripheral blood. This receptor was taken from a woman between 18 and 29 years old with stable Graves' hyperthyroidism. In DNA, the CDR3 is TGTGCCAGCAGTACCCCCGGGACAGATAGCAATCAGCCCCAGCATTTT. It encodes CASSTPGTDSNQPQHF.